A selection of T cell receptor beta chains follows, all from one sample in a study of T cells after yellow fever vaccination. TCRdb processed the 5' RACE reads anew with MiXCR; each CDR3 protein has one entry. The table includes 95,000 to 100,000 distinct CDR3 sequences, roughly 6% detected once. Sequences were derived from CD8+ T cells sorted from PBMCs, sampled 10 days after the yellow fever booster vaccination. The receptor set was obtained from a young man who received the YFV17D yellow fever vaccine. Each CDR3 is given with its conserved first and last residue. D genes are given only for firm matches. Only part of the rows carry a size: once, few, many, or a class if the clone is expanded.

few	TRBV29-1	TRBD1	TRBJ1-2	TGCAGCGTTCCCGGACAGGGAGGTGGGGTCAACTATGGCTACACCTTC	CSVPGQGGGVNYGYTF
many	TRBV20-1	TRBD2	TRBJ2-5	TGCAGTGCTATACCCCTCTCCGGGACTAGCGGGCAAGAGACCCAGTACTTC	CSAIPLSGTSGQETQYF
-	TRBV12-3/TRBV12-4	-	TRBJ2-5	TGTGCCAGCAGTCTACGGACGGAGTTAGAGACCCAGTACTTC	CASSLRTELETQYF
many	TRBV11-2	-	TRBJ2-3	TGTGCCAGCAGTTCCCTTGGGGAGGGGGCCGATGCAGATACGCAGTATTTT	CASSSLGEGADADTQYF
-	TRBV12-3/TRBV12-4	-	TRBJ1-2	TGTGCCAGCAGTTTCTCTTGGCAGGTGGATTCCTATGGCTACACCTTC	CASSFSWQVDSYGYTF
few	TRBV19	-	TRBJ2-7	TGTGCCAGTAGCCTCGGGCCCCTGGGAGAGCAGTACTTC	CASSLGPLGEQYF
-	TRBV6-1	TRBD1	TRBJ2-1	TGTGCCAGCAGGGACCCGGGACAGGTCCCCTACAATGAGCAGTTCTTC	CASRDPGQVPYNEQFF
-	TRBV5-1	TRBD1	TRBJ1-5	TGCGCCAGCAGCTGGGGGACAGGGGACCAGCCCCAGCATTTT	CASSWGTGDQPQHF
-	TRBV11-2	-	TRBJ2-2	TGTGCCAGCAGCTTAAGGCGGGACGACACCGGGGAGCTGTTTTTT	CASSLRRDDTGELFF
many	TRBV12-3/TRBV12-4	TRBD1	TRBJ2-7	TGTGCCAGCAGTGGGGCCCTGGGACAGTCCTACTCCTACGAGCAGTACTTC	CASSGALGQSYSYEQYF
few	TRBV7-9	-	TRBJ2-5	TGTGCCAGCAGAGAGCAGGGTCAAGAGACCCAGTACTTC	CASREQGQETQYF
-	TRBV19	-	TRBJ1-5	TGTGCCAGTAGTATAAGTTCCTATAGCAATCAGCCCCAGCATTTT	CASSISSYSNQPQHF
many	TRBV20-1	-	TRBJ2-1	TGCAGTGCTAGCCTCGGGGGCGGATACAATGAGCAGTTCTTC	CSASLGGGYNEQFF
many	TRBV4-1	TRBD2	TRBJ2-3	TGCGCCAGCAGCCCAGGGACTACATACACAGATACGCAGTATTTT	CASSPGTTYTDTQYF
few	TRBV4-3	TRBD2	TRBJ2-3	TGCGCCAGCAGCCAAGATCGGATACGGCTAGCGGGGGTGGGGGGCACAGATACGCAGTATTTT	CASSQDRIRLAGVGGTDTQYF
-	TRBV4-3	TRBD2	TRBJ2-3	TGCGCCAGCAGCCAAGACACGCGGGGGGAAGATACGCAGTATTTT	CASSQDTRGEDTQYF
-	TRBV5-4	TRBD2	TRBJ2-3	TGTGCCAGCAGCTTGTCTTTCAGCGGGGGCCCAACAGATACGCAGTATTTT	CASSLSFSGGPTDTQYF
many	TRBV5-6	TRBD2	TRBJ2-3	TGTGCCAGCAGCTTGGGTGTAGGAGCGGGGAGCACAGATACGCAGTATTTT	CASSLGVGAGSTDTQYF
-	TRBV4-3	TRBD1	TRBJ2-2	TGCGCCAGCACGCGATACAGGGGGCGAACCGGGGAGCTGTTTTTT	CASTRYRGRTGELFF
many	TRBV27	-	TRBJ2-7	TGTGCCAGCAGTTCAACTAGCCTCTACGAGCAGTACTTC	CASSSTSLYEQYF
many	TRBV20-1	TRBD1	TRBJ1-1	TGCAGTGCCACCACAGGGGAGGCCACTGAAGCTTTCTTT	CSATTGEATEAFF
-	TRBV19	-	TRBJ1-1	TGTGCCAGTAGTACGAGGACGGATTCAGGGCCTCCTGAAGCTTTCTTT	CASSTRTDSGPPEAFF
many	TRBV5-6	-	TRBJ2-3	TGTGCCAGCAGCCCGGAGGGGGCTTCTAGCACAGATACGCAGTATTTT	CASSPEGASSTDTQYF
few	TRBV5-1	-	TRBJ1-5	TGCGCCAGCAGCTTGGAGTGGGGGTCGGGCCAGCCCCAGCATTTT	CASSLEWGSGQPQHF
-	TRBV15	-	TRBJ1-5	TGTGCCACCAGCAGAGAAGGCCTTAGCAATCAGCCCCAGCATTTT	CATSREGLSNQPQHF
few	TRBV4-1	-	TRBJ1-2	TGCGCCAGCAGCAGGGACGGGGGAAACTATGGCTACACCTTC	CASSRDGGNYGYTF
-	TRBV7-6	-	TRBJ1-3	TGTGCCAGCAGCCCTGGGGGGGGGCTCGGAAACACCATATATTTT	CASSPGGGLGNTIYF
few	TRBV7-9	-	TRBJ2-3	TGTGCCAGCAGCCCGCGCTTAGGGAGGACTAGCACAGATACGCAGTATTTT	CASSPRLGRTSTDTQYF
few	TRBV12-3/TRBV12-4	-	TRBJ2-5	TGTGCCAGCAGAAAAACCAGCAACCAAGAGACCCAGTACTTC	CASRKTSNQETQYF
few	TRBV12-3/TRBV12-4	TRBD2	TRBJ2-1	TGTGCCAGCAGTTTATTAAGCGGGGGGGCCTATGAGCAGTTCTTC	CASSLLSGGAYEQFF